This T cell receptor beta chain is from a study of regulatory T cells in long-lasting Graves disease listed by TCRdb under 2021. Study-wide context: Persistent Graves' disease was defined as antithyroid drug treatment for over 5 years with persistently positive TSH receptor autoantibodies. Patients with persistent Graves' disease were compared with patients with newly diagnosed Graves' disease using TCR sequencing and RNA sequencing of peripheral blood. The study took place in China and was registered as a clinical trial. A total of roughly 35 samples underwent TCR sequencing, from about 13 patients with persistent Graves' disease and roughly 20 patients with newly diagnosed Graves' disease. Persistent Graves' disease patients in the clinical cohort had taken antithyroid drugs for about 10.3 years on average.

The time point label for this specimen denotes: persistent/refractory GD, antithyroid drugs over 5 years with positive TRAb. For both TCR sequencing and RNA sequencing, RNA was extracted from PBMCs using TRIzol. The diagnosis of Graves' disease was made according to American Thyroid Association guidelines. Patients were recruited from an endocrinology department in Xi'an, China. Each patient gave approximately 9.7 milliliters of peripheral blood, collected in an EDTA anticoagulant tube. Ficoll Paque Plus density gradient separation was used to isolate PBMCs, and no additional T cell sorting was done. An Agilent 2100 Bioanalyzer and agarose gel were used to check RNA quality, and a NanoDrop 2000 was used to measure RNA concentration. Study-wide conclusions, independent of this receptor: Because the primary lesion, thyroid tissue, could not be accessed, the study looked at peripheral blood alone. Preferential use of TRBV28, TRBJ1-2 and TRBJ2-5 was observed in persistent disease, whereas TRBV20-1 and TRBJ2-1 were favored in newly diagnosed disease. The authors noted that the small sample size was a limitation that may lower accuracy. Sequencing and analysis were restricted to the TCR beta chain. A larger number of public clonotypes was shared among persistent patients (fewer than 3,000) than among newly diagnosed patients (roughly 970). Lower TCR Shannon entropy and fewer highly expanded clones were observed in persistent Graves' disease patients than in newly diagnosed patients, which suggested clonal expansion.

Preparation of the library involved multiplex PCR. Sequencing was performed on an Illumina HiSeq 4000. To build TCR beta libraries, CDR3 regions were amplified by Arm-PCR using iRepertoire HTBI primers. Before sequencing, the PCR products underwent gel purification. The source study handled its data this way. A total of around 59 TRBV and some 15 TRBJ segments were identified across samples and were used for gene usage analysis of CDR3 amino acid clonotypes. COPE and FqMerger were used to merge filtered high-quality paired reads into contigs. BLAST was used to align contigs to IMGT TRBV, TRBD and TRBJ reference genes, with CDR3 defined following IMGT. Clonotypes above 0.1% frequency were classified as highly expanded clones. Shannon entropy served as the measure of repertoire diversity, while the Gini coefficient captured V-J evenness. A clonotype was considered public if more than one individual shared it. In TCRdb, the public reads were trimmed at Q25 with fastp and aligned with MiXCR, with productive beta chains retained. CDR3 protein sequences are deduplicated, and each keeps its most common genes and DNA. What appears here as the V and J calls and clone size reflects TCRdb's work, not the paper's. The sample table contains 400,000 or so distinct CDR3 sequences; only one count was recorded for roughly 20% of them. The ten largest clones represent around 20% of the sample.

From the cysteine up to the phenylalanine, the CDR3 has a length of 15 residues. The only DNA kept is the CDR3, 45 bases in frame from the first base. Looking up the germline V gene yields CDR1 ENHRY and CDR2 SYGVKD. Between the V and J ends, shortened by 3 bases and 4 bases respectively, the junction contains 12 bases. Regarding this clonotype: What antigen it recognizes has not been identified. No clone much larger than this one lies a single base away; base qualities are absent.

This receptor was obtained from a female donor with Graves disease. The V and J segments used are TRBV10-3 and TRBJ2-2; the D region may be TRBD1 or TRBD2, each matching 6 bases equally. The sample here was peripheral blood mononuclear cells (PBMCs), taken when the disease was refractory, from a patient treated with antithyroid drugs. The sequenced DNA is TGTGCCATCAGTGATTCCAGGGGAGGCACCGGGGAGCTGTTTTTT. Its amino acids are CAISDSRGGTGELFF.